The 26 T cell receptor beta chains reported below all come from one sample, sequenced in a study of cytomegalovirus exposure and HLA in healthy donors. The study ran its PCR with 60 Vbeta and 13 Jbeta primers. Sequenced by immunoSEQ multiplex PCR; TCRdb stores in-frame clones only, minus some. Found here are approximately 250,000 clones, 78% of them singletons; the top ten hold less than 0.6%. The sample comprised PBMCs. Every receptor here comes from a boy younger than 18 in good health and CMV-seronegative.

The CDR3 DNA reads TGCGCCAGCAGCCAAGTACAGGGGTGGAGGTACGAGCAGTACTTC. Encoded protein: CASSQVQGWRYEQYF. V gene TRBV4-1 combines with J gene TRBJ2-5; 7 nucleotides align to TRBD1. The DNA end is more similar to TRBJ2-7, so the J call may be wrong. The CDR3 consists of 15 residues. The V gene's germline CDR1 is MGHRA and CDR2 YSYEKL.

This sequence joins TRBV2 and TRBJ1-5, with D perhaps matching TRBD1 (5 bases). There are 15 residues in the CDR3. Germline V CDR1 and CDR2: SNHLY, FYNNEI. V was clipped by 4 bases and J by 5 bases, with 15 bases between them. This chain's CDR3 is CASSAGREGHQPQHF. The CDR3 DNA reads TGTGCCAGCAGTGCCGGGAGGGAGGGGCATCAGCCCCAGCATTTT.

The chain carries TRBV27 and TRBJ1-5, with TRBD1 matching 7 bases. The J segment lost 4 bases and the V segment lost 8 bases, leaving 5 bases of the junction unmatched. The germline V gene encodes CDR1 MNHEY and CDR2 SMNVEV (reference sequence). The CDR3 consists of 13 residues. CDR3 sequence (DNA): TGTGCCAGCTGGACAGGAGCTAATCAGCCCCAGCATTTT. It yields the protein CASWTGANQPQHF.

The chain recombines TRBV11-3 with TRBJ2-1; TRBD2 aligns across 7 bases. Germline CDR1 reads SGHNT; CDR2 reads YENEEA. After removal of 6 bases from V and 9 bases from J, the junction contained 11 bases not matched to a gene. The CDR3 length is 14 residues. CDR3 coding DNA: TGTGCCAGCAGATCTCGGGGAGGGAAGATTGAGCAGTTCTTC. Translating it yields CASRSRGGKIEQFF.

This sequence joins TRBV6-5 and TRBJ1-6; D is ambiguous. Trimming cost V 5 bases and J 4 bases, with 9 bases left between them. This CDR3 region has 14 residues. From germline, CDR1 is MNHEY and CDR2 SVGAGI. The CDR3 reads CASSNREYNSPLHF. CDR3 bases: TGTGCCAGCAGTAACCGGGAATATAATTCACCCCTCCACTTT.

The rearrangement links TRBV19 to TRBJ1-1; a possible D gene is TRBD1 (5 bases). The V gene lost 6 bases and the J gene lost 0 bases, with 11 bases spanning the gap. The CDR3 spans 14 residues. Germline loops: CDR1 LNHDA, CDR2 SQIVND (reference sequence). Here the CDR3 DNA reads TGTGCCAGTAGCCGACAGAAAATGAACACTGAAGCTTTCTTT. This encodes CASSRQKMNTEAFF.

V and J are TRBV9 and TRBJ2-2, with 12 positions matching TRBD2. The CDR3 runs to 16 residues. J lost 0 bases, V lost 6 bases, and 3 bases had no gene match. CDR1 and CDR2 (germline): SGDLS, YYNGEE. CDR3 protein: CASKLAGGTNTGELFF. The DNA of the CDR3 is TGTGCCAGCAAGCTAGCGGGGGGGACGAACACCGGGGAGCTGTTTTTT.

DNA for the CDR3: TGCGCCAGCAGCTACTTAGACTCGAACACAGATACGCAGTATTTT. The encoded protein is CASSYLDSNTDTQYF. The chain couples TRBV5-1 to TRBJ2-3; D unresolved. Trimming stripped 3 bases from V and 2 bases from J, with 13 bases between. Germline-derived CDR1 and CDR2 are SGHRS and YFSETQ. The CDR3 consists of 15 residues.

To note about this clone: Distinct nucleotide sequences in the sample also encode this CDR3. V gene TRBV11-2 combines with J gene TRBJ2-3; tentative D call: TRBD2 (5 bases). CDR1 is SGHAT, CDR2 FQNNGV, per germline. Trimming left V 8 bases short and J 4 bases short, with 10 bases between. CDR3 length: 12 residues. Here the CDR3 reads CASRLAADTQYF. CDR3 nucleotide sequence: TGTGCCAGCCGTCTAGCTGCAGATACGCAGTATTTT.

The chain uses TRBV6-1 and TRBJ2-7; D may be TRBD2 (6 bases). The CDR3 sequence is 15 residues long. The V gene's germline CDR1 is MNHNS and CDR2 SASEGT. V dropped 6 bases and J dropped 2 bases, with 17 bases sitting between them. CDR3: CASSEIGSGAYEQYF. The CDR3 region has the DNA TGTGCCAGCAGCGAAATAGGTAGCGGAGCCTACGAGCAGTACTTC.

The chain combines TRBV4-1 with TRBJ1-5; 9 nucleotides line up with TRBD1. The germline CDR1 and CDR2 sequences are MGHRA and YSYEKL. The CDR3 totals 17 residues. After removal of 2 bases from V and 3 bases from J, the junction contained 8 bases not matched to a gene. CDR3 region: CASSQRVGTGNNQPQHF. The CDR3 DNA reads as TGCGCCAGCAGCCAAAGAGTCGGGACAGGGAACAATCAGCCCCAGCATTTT.

This clone has only a few counts. V and J are TRBV5-6 and TRBJ2-7; possibly TRBD1 for D (5 bases). Looked up from germline, CDR1 is SGHDT and CDR2 is YYEEEE. V was pared by 0 bases and J by 0 bases, with 13 bases between. There are 16 residues in the CDR3. CDR3 in amino acids: CASSLEGVLSSYEQYF. The CDR3 nucleotides read TGTGCCAGCAGCTTGGAAGGGGTCTTATCCTCCTACGAGCAGTACTTC. Combining the CDR3 with reference TRBV5-6 and TRBJ2-7 gives the whole variable domain DAGVTQSPTHLIKTRGQQVTLRCSPKSGHDTVSWYQQALGQGPQFIFQYYEEEERQRGNFPDRFSGHQFPNYSSELNVNALLLGDSALYLCASSLEGVLSSYEQYFGPGTRLTVT.

V and J are TRBV18 and TRBJ1-1; TRBD1 is a possible D gene (6 bases). The length of the CDR3 is 14 residues. Trimming left V 3 bases short and J 0 bases short, with 8 bases between. Germline lookup yields CDR1 KGHSH and CDR2 LQKENI. The CDR3 sequence: CASSPRGLNTEAFF. The DNA of the CDR3 is TGTGCCAGCTCACCGAGGGGGTTGAACACTGAAGCTTTCTTT.

The chain employs TRBV5-1 and TRBJ2-7; 10 bases agree with TRBD1. In germline, CDR1 is SGHRS, CDR2 YFSETQ. The CDR3 extends over 15 amino acids. V lost 4 bases to trimming and J lost 5 bases; unmatched junction nucleotides: 9. This chain's CDR3 is CASSGTGAGGHEQYF. CDR3 coding DNA: TGCGCCAGCAGCGGGACAGGGGCCGGGGGCCACGAGCAGTACTTC.

This sequence joins TRBV9 and TRBJ1-2, with 8 positions matching TRBD1. J gave up 7 bases and V 3 bases, and 5 bases lay outside the gene matches. Germline V CDR1 and CDR2: SGDLS, YYNGEE. The CDR3 runs 13 residues. The CDR3 sequence is CASSDQGAGGYTF. The CDR3 bases are TGTGCCAGCAGCGACCAGGGGGCGGGTGGCTACACCTTC.

This clone came up once. This CDR3 fails to terminate in the conserved phenylalanine or tryptophan, so it likely reflects a read error. The limits of the CDR3 on the DNA are not certain, so only TCRdb's listed CDR3 is given. This sequence joins TRBV27 and TRBJ1-2; the table names TRBD1, a call not compared with the DNA. The CDR3 numbers 8 amino acids, ends counted. Germline lookup yields CDR1 MNHEY and CDR2 SMNVEV (reference sequence). CDR3 loop: CASSPGQV.

This chain connects TRBV5-1 to TRBJ2-5; 9 bases match TRBD2. The CDR3 has 15 residues. Unmatched junction bases numbered 6, after V lost 4 bases and J lost 2 bases. CDR1 SGHRS and CDR2 YFSETQ come from the germline V gene. DNA of the CDR3: TGCGCCAGCAGCCACGGAGCGGGGGGACAAGAGACCCAGTACTTC. Protein: CASSHGAGGQETQYF. Full variable domain (rest looked up from reference TRBV5-1 and TRBJ2-5): KAGVTQTPRYLIKTRGQQVTLSCSPISGHRSVSWYQQTPGQGLQFLFEYFSETQRNKGNFPGRFSGRQFSNSRSEMNVSTLELGDSALYLCASSHGAGGQETQYFGPGTRLLVL.

The chain carries TRBV29-1 and TRBJ1-2; no clear D gene. Trimming pared 3 bases from V and 1 base from J, leaving 3 bases between. Germline V gene lookup returns CDR1 SQVTM and CDR2 ANQGSEA. The CDR3 spans 11 residues. The CDR3 nucleotides read TGCAGCGTTGACCTTAACTATGGCTACACCTTC. It specifies CSVDLNYGYTF. Together with reference TRBV29-1 and TRBJ1-2, the CDR3 gives the full variable domain: SAVISQKPSRDICQRGTSLTIQCQVDSQVTMMFWYRQQPGQSLTLIATANQGSEATYESGFVIDKFPISRPNLTFSTLTVSNMSPEDSSIYLCSVDLNYGYTFGSGTRLTVV.

In this sample, this clone turned up once. The gene calls are TRBV15 and TRBJ2-7; TRBD2 might be the D (5 bases). Germline CDR1 reads LNHNV; CDR2 reads YYDKDF (reference sequence). Trimming took 2 bases from V and 6 from J, leaving 20 bases between them. The CDR3 contains 16 residues. DNA of the CDR3: TGTGCCACCAGCAGACTTCAGAGGGTCTTTCAGTGCGAGCAGTACTTC. It specifies CATSRLQRVFQCEQYF.

J is TRBJ2-1 and V is TRBV11-3, with a weak D call TRBD2 (5 bases). This CDR3 is 17 amino acids long. The germline CDR1 and CDR2 sequences are SGHNT and YENEEA. V was shortened by 3 bases and J by 0 bases, with 15 bases between the two germline ends. The CDR3 loop reads CASSFWRTTTSYNEQFF. The CDR3, as DNA: TGTGCCAGCAGCTTTTGGAGGACCACTACCTCCTACAATGAGCAGTTCTTC.

The V gene is TRBV21-1, the J gene TRBJ1-5; the D call in the table, TRBD1, was not verified against the DNA. TRBV21-1 is assigned pseudogene status. The CDR3 loop spans 15 amino acids. CDR3 in DNA: TGTGCCAGCAGCAAAGGGCACAATAGCAATCAGCCCCAGCATTTT. It encodes CASSKGHNSNQPQHF.

The gene calls are TRBV11-2 and TRBJ1-1; 8 bases map to TRBD1. After removal of 5 bases from V and 1 base from J, the junction contained 9 bases not matched to a gene. CDR3 size: 16 residues. Germline V gene data show CDR1 as SGHAT and CDR2 as FQNNGV. The CDR3 region has the DNA TGTGCCAGCAGCCGAACCCTCGGGACAGGGAACACTGAAGCTTTCTTT. The encoded protein is CASSRTLGTGNTEAFF.

As for this clone: This same CDR3 is encoded by further DNA sequences in the sample. The rearrangement joins TRBV9 to TRBJ2-7; 7 bases agree with TRBD1. V was pared by 0 bases and J by 2 bases, with 2 bases of the junction left unmatched. Germline-derived CDR1 and CDR2 are SGDLS and YYNGEE. There are 14 residues in the CDR3. Written as DNA, the CDR3 is TGTGCCAGCAGCGTAGGGCAGGGGGCCTACGAGCAGTACTTC. Translating gives CASSVGQGAYEQYF.

This clone was counted once. The V call is TRBV5-1, the J call TRBJ1-1; D uncertain. V was shortened by 1 base and J by 1 base, with 8 bases between the two germline ends. This CDR3 contains 14 residues. Germline CDR1 is SGHRS and CDR2 is YFSETQ. CDR3 sequence: CASSLLAGNTEAFF. As DNA, the CDR3 is TGCGCCAGCAGCTTGCTCGCGGGGAACACTGAAGCTTTCTTT. The full variable domain, in which reference TRBV5-1 and TRBJ1-1 provide the parts outside the CDR3, is KAGVTQTPRYLIKTRGQQVTLSCSPISGHRSVSWYQQTPGQGLQFLFEYFSETQRNKGNFPGRFSGRQFSNSRSEMNVSTLELGDSALYLCASSLLAGNTEAFFGQGTRLTVV.

This rearrangement joins TRBV2 to TRBJ2-3; 7 bases fit TRBD2. Germline trimming cut 2 bases from V and 4 bases from J; bases unmatched to any gene: 6. Germline CDR1 is SNHLY and CDR2 is FYNNEI. The CDR3 is made up of 15 amino acids. CDR3 sequence (DNA): TGTGCCAGCAGTGAAACCTGGGAGGGGTCAGATACGCAGTATTTT. Its protein product is CASSETWEGSDTQYF.

This sequence joins TRBV2 and TRBJ2-7, with a tentative D call TRBD1 (6 bases). The CDR3 totals 14 residues. Trimming removed 5 bases from V and 0 bases from J, with 11 bases in between. Germline CDR1 reads SNHLY; CDR2 reads FYNNEI. DNA for the CDR3: TGTGCCAGCAGTACCGGGGACAACTCCTACGAGCAGTACTTC. This gives the protein CASSTGDNSYEQYF.